A selection of T cell receptor beta chains follows, all from one sample in a study of blood T cells in healthy people across ages. From the 5' RACE reads, TCRdb called clonotypes with MiXCR, one entry per CDR3 protein. The sample holds 730,000 or so distinct CDR3 sequences, more than 40% seen once. The sequencing sample was made of blood. The receptors here all came from a woman aged 60-75 years in good health. Each CDR3 is given with its conserved first and last residue. A D gene is named only where the DNA matches it firmly. Clone size, where shown, is once, few, many, or a class for clones that have expanded.

j_gene	d_gene	v_gene	abundance	CDR3nt	CDR3aa
TRBJ1-2	TRBD1	TRBV20-1	NA	TGCAGTGCTACCGGGACAGAGCGTGGCTACACCTTC	CSATGTERGYTF
TRBJ2-5	NA	TRBV7-9	few	TGTGCCAGCCGCCTTTCAGGGCAAGAGACCCAGTACTTC	CASRLSGQETQYF
TRBJ2-5	NA	TRBV20-1	NA	TGCAGTGCACCCCGACAGAGTCAAGAGACCCAGTACTTC	CSAPRQSQETQYF
TRBJ2-7	TRBD1	TRBV6-5	NA	TGTGCCAGCAGTTACGGGTCAGGGGGATCCTACGAGCAGTACTTC	CASSYGSGGSYEQYF
TRBJ2-1	TRBD2	TRBV4-3	NA	TGCGCCAACAGCCAAGAATCTCTAGCGGACGCCTCCTACAATGAGCAGTTCTTC	CANSQESLADASYNEQFF
TRBJ2-1	TRBD1	TRBV5-1	NA	TGCGCCAGCAGCGACGGACAGGGGACGTTTAGTTACAATGAGCAGTTCTTC	CASSDGQGTFSYNEQFF
TRBJ1-1	NA	TRBV4-1	NA	TGCGCCAGCAGCACTCGGACAGAGAACACTGAAGCTTTCTTT	CASSTRTENTEAFF
TRBJ2-1	TRBD2	TRBV20-1	NA	TGCGGTGCTAGCTTCGGCGGGAGGTCCTACAATGAGCAGTTCTTC	CGASFGGRSYNEQFF
TRBJ1-6	TRBD1	TRBV13	NA	TGTGCCAGCAGCTTAGGTGCGGGACAGGGGAATTCACCCCTCCACTTT	CASSLGAGQGNSPLHF
TRBJ2-7	TRBD1	TRBV20-1	NA	TGCAGTGCGACCAACAGGGGGTTCTCCTACGAGCAGTACTTC	CSATNRGFSYEQYF
TRBJ2-3	NA	TRBV27	NA	TGTGCCAGCAGGCCGGCGGTTACTAGCACAGATACGCAGTATTTT	CASRPAVTSTDTQYF
TRBJ1-1	NA	TRBV6-1	few	TGTGCCAGCAGTGCTGCCCCAAGCGGCACTGAAGCTTTCTTT	CASSAAPSGTEAFF
TRBJ2-3	NA	TRBV7-9	many	TGTGCCAGCAGCTTAGAAAGGGTTGGGGCTAGCACAGATACGCAGTATTTT	CASSLERVGASTDTQYF
TRBJ2-1	TRBD2	TRBV20-1	few	TGCAGTGCTAGAGTCGCGGGAGGTAAACTTGAGCAGTTCTTC	CSARVAGGKLEQFF
TRBJ1-6	TRBD1	TRBV3-1	many	TGTGCCAGCAGCCAACCAGGGGGATCACGGATGACCCTCCACTTT	CASSQPGGSRMTLHF
TRBJ2-4	TRBD1	TRBV28	few	TGTGCCAGCAGTTTGGGCGGGACAGGGTTGTCCAAAAACATTCAGTACTTC	CASSLGGTGLSKNIQYF
TRBJ1-4	TRBD1	TRBV10-3	NA	TGTGCCATCAGTGATTGGGGACAGGGGGATGAAAAACTGTTTTTT	CAISDWGQGDEKLFF
TRBJ2-5	NA	TRBV5-1	NA	TGCGCCAGCAGCTTGGACAGTGAGGTAGAGACCCAGTACTTC	CASSLDSEVETQYF
TRBJ1-2	NA	TRBV3-1	few	TGTGCCAGCAGCCAAGATGATCCTCTCAATAGCTACACCTTC	CASSQDDPLNSYTF
TRBJ2-7	TRBD2	TRBV15	NA	TGTGCCACCAGCAGAGATTTGGGACTAGCGGTGTACGAGCAGTACTTC	CATSRDLGLAVYEQYF
TRBJ2-3	NA	TRBV28	few	TGTGCCAGCAGTTTAGGAGGAGTCGGCACAGATACGCAGTATTTT	CASSLGGVGTDTQYF
TRBJ2-7	NA	TRBV5-1	NA	TGCGCCAGCAGCTTGGGGACAGTTAAATTCTACGAGCAGTACTTC	CASSLGTVKFYEQYF
TRBJ2-5	NA	TRBV15	NA	TGTGCCACCAGCAGAGATTCGCGCGAGACCCAGTACTTC	CATSRDSRETQYF
TRBJ2-1	NA	TRBV28	NA	TGTGCCAGCATTCCCGAGGGGGGACTACCGGACAATGAGCAGTTCTTC	CASIPEGGLPDNEQFF
TRBJ2-1	NA	TRBV6-1	NA	TGTGCCAGCAGTGAAGGGGAAATAGAGACCCAGTTCTTC	CASSEGEIETQFF
TRBJ2-7	TRBD1	TRBV4-2	many	TGTGCCAGCAGCGAAGGACAGGGCTCCTACGAGCAGTACTTC	CASSEGQGSYEQYF
TRBJ2-3	NA	TRBV5-1	NA	TGCGCCAGCAGCTTGGCCGGCACAGGGAGGGGAGATACGCAGTATTTT	CASSLAGTGRGDTQYF
TRBJ2-2	TRBD2	TRBV5-1	few	TGCGCCAGCAGCCCTAGCGGCACCGGGGAGCTGTTTTTT	CASSPSGTGELFF
TRBJ2-7	TRBD1	TRBV5-6	NA	TGTGCCAGCAGCTTAACCCGGGACAGACCATACGAGCAGTACTTC	CASSLTRDRPYEQYF
TRBJ2-3	NA	TRBV11-2	few	TGTGCCAGCAGCTTAGGGGTGAGAGATACGCAGTATTTT	CASSLGVRDTQYF
TRBJ2-1	TRBD2	TRBV7-9	few	TGTGCCAGCAGCTTAATGGCGGCTAGCGGGATTGGGAATGAGCAGTTCTTC	CASSLMAASGIGNEQFF
TRBJ1-1	NA	TRBV12-5	few	TGTGCTAGTGGGCGGACAGAGAACACTGAAGCTTTCTTT	CASGRTENTEAFF
TRBJ2-7	NA	TRBV9	once	TGTGCCGGCAGCGTAGGGTGGGGGTCGAGCCACGAGCAGTACTTC	CAGSVGWGSSHEQYF
TRBJ2-5	TRBD2	TRBV20-1	NA	TGCAGTGCTCCCCGGCTGCGTAGCGGGGGACAAGAGACCCAGTACTTC	CSAPRLRSGGQETQYF